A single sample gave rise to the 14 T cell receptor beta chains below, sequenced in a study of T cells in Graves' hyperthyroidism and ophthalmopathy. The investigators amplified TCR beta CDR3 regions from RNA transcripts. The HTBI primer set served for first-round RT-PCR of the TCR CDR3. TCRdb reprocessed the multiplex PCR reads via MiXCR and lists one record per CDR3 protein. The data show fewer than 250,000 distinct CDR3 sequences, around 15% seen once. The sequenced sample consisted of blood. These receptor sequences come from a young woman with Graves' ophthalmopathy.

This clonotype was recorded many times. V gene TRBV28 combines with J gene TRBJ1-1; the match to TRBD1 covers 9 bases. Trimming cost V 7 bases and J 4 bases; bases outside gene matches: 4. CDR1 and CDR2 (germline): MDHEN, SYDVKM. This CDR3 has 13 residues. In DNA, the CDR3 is TGTGCCAGCATTGAGACAGGGGGCACTGAAGCTTTCTTT. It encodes CASIETGGTEAFF. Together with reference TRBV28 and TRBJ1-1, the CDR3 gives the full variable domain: DVKVTQSSRYLVKRTGEKVFLECVQDMDHENMFWYRQDPGLGLRLIYFSYDVKMKEKGDIPEGYSVSREKKERFSLILESASTNQTSMYLCASIETGGTEAFFGQGTRLTVV.

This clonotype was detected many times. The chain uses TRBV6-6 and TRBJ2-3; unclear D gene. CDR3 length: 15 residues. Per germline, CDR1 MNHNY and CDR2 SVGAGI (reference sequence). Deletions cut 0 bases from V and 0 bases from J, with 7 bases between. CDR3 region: CASSYSKQSTDTQYF. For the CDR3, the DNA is TGTGCCAGCAGTTACTCGAAACAGAGCACAGATACGCAGTATTTT.

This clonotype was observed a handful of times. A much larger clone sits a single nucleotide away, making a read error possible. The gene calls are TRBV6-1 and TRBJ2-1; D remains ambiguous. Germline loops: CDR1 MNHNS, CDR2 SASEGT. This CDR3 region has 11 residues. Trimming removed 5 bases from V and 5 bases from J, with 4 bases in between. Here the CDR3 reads CASSIDNEQFF. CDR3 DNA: TGTGCCAGCAGTATTGACAATGAGCAGTTCTTC.

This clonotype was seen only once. The CDR3 region has the DNA TGTGCCAGCATCCCCCGAATTGGGCTAGCGGGAAGGTCCTACAATGAGCAGTTCTTC. This codes for CASIPRIGLAGRSYNEQFF. The chain combines TRBV6-1 with TRBJ2-1, with TRBD2 matching 9 bases. The germline V gene encodes CDR1 MNHNS and CDR2 SASEGT. V lost 7 bases and J lost 1; bases outside the gene matches: 17. The CDR3 sequence is 19 residues long.

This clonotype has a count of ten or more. CDR3 coding DNA: TGCAGTGCTGATAACCGGGACTTCGAAGCAGAGACCCAGTACTTC. Its protein product is CSADNRDFEAETQYF. The rearrangement links TRBV20-1 to TRBJ2-5; a possible D gene is TRBD2 (6 bases). Looked up from germline, CDR1 is DFQATT and CDR2 is SNEGSKA (reference sequence). The CDR3 spans 15 residues. Trimming stripped 5 bases from V and 4 bases from J, with 20 bases between.

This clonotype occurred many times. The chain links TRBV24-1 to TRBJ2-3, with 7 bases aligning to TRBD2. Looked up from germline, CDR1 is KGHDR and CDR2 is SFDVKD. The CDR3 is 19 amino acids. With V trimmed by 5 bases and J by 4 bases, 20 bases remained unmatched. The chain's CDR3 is CATSASSLGWWREPDTQYF. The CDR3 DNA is TGTGCCACCAGTGCTTCCTCATTGGGGTGGTGGCGGGAGCCAGATACGCAGTATTTT.

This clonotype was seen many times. This CDR3 is CASSQVPRHGYTF. As DNA, the CDR3 is TGTGCCAGCAGCCAAGTACCGAGGCATGGCTACACCTTC. The rearrangement links TRBV3-1 to TRBJ1-2; D gene unclear. Per germline, CDR1 LGHDT and CDR2 YNNKEL (reference sequence). The CDR3 sequence is 13 residues long. With 1 base removed from V and 6 bases from J, the gap between germline ends came to 9 bases.

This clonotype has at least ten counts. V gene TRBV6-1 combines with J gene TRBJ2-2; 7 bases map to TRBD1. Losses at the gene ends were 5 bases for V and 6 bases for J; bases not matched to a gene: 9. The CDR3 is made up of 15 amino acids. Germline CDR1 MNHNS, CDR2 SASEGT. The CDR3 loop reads CASSYPTGFPGELFF. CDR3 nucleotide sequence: TGTGCCAGCAGTTATCCGACAGGGTTTCCCGGGGAGCTGTTTTTT.

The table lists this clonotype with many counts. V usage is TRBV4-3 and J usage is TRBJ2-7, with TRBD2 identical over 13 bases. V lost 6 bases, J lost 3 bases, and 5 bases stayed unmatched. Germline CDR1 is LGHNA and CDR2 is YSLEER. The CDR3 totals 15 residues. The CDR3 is CASRTGLAGVYEQYF. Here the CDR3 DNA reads TGCGCCAGCAGGACCGGACTAGCGGGAGTCTACGAGCAGTACTTC.

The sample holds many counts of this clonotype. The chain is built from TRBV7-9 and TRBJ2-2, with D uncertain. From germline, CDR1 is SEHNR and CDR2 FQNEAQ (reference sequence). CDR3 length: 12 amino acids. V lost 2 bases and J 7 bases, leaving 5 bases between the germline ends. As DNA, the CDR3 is TGTGCCAGCAGCTTAAAGAACGGGGAGCTGTTTTTT. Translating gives CASSLKNGELFF. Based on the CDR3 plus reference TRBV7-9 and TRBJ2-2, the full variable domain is DTGVSQNPRHKITKRGQNVTFRCDPISEHNRLYWYRQTLGQGPEFLTYFQNEAQLEKSRLLSDRFSAERPKGSFSTLEIQRTEQGDSAMYLCASSLKNGELFFGEGSRLTVL.

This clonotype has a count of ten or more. CDR3 in amino acids: CSAGSSLGLAGGSYNEQFF. CDR3 bases: TGCAGTGCTGGGTCTTCTCTGGGACTAGCGGGAGGGTCCTACAATGAGCAGTTCTTC. The chain combines TRBV20-1 with TRBJ2-1, with 16 bases matching TRBD2. Trimming at V came to 5 bases and at J to 1 base, leaving 11 bases not matched to a gene. Germline CDR1 and CDR2: DFQATT and SNEGSKA (reference sequence). CDR3 size: 19 residues.

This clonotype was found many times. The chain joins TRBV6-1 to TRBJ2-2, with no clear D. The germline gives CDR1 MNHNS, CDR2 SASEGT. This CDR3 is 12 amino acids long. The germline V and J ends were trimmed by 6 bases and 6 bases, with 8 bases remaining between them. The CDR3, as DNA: TGTGCCAGCAGCAATAATCCCGGGGAGCTGTTTTTT. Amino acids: CASSNNPGELFF.

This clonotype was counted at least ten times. CDR3 residues: CSARGGQSNEKLFF. The CDR3 DNA follows: TGCAGTGCTAGAGGGGGACAGTCTAATGAAAAACTGTTTTTT. The chain uses TRBV20-1 and TRBJ1-4, with TRBD1 matching over 7 bases. Germline CDR1 and CDR2: DFQATT and SNEGSKA (reference sequence). This CDR3 comprises 14 residues. Unmatched junction bases numbered 2, after V lost 1 base and J lost 3 bases.

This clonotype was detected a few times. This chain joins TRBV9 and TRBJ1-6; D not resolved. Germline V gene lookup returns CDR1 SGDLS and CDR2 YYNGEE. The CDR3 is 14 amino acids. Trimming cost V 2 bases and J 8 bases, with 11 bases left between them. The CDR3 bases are TGTGCCAGCAGCGTCGGCGGGAGGGATTCACCCCTCCACTTT. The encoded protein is CASSVGGRDSPLHF.